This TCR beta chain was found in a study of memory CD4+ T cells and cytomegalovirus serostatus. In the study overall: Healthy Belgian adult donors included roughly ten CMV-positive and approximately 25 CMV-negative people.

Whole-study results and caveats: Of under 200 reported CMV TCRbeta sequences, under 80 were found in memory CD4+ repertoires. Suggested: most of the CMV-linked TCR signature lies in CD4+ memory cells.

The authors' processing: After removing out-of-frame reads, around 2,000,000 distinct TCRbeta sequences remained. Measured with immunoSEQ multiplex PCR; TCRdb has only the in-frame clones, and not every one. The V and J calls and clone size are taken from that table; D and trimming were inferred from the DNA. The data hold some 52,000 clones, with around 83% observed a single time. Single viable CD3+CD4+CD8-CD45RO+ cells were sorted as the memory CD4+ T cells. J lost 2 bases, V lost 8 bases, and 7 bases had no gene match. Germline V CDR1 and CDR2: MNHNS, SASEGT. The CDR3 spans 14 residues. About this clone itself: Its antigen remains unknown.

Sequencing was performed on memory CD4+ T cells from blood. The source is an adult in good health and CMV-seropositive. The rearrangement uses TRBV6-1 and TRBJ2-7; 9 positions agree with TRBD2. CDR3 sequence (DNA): TGTGCCAGCTACCCTCGACTAGCGGCCTACGAGCAGTACTTC. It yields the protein CASYPRLAAYEQYF.